These 27 T cell receptor beta chains were sequenced from one sample in a study of CD8+ T cells in alopecia areata. RNA was isolated and reverse transcribed to cDNA, the sequencing template. Produced via immunoSEQ multiplex PCR; TCRdb's table is partial and in-frame only. The sample records about 180,000 clones, 50% to 65% being singletons. Treatment specified: oral pan-JAK inhibitor, 5-10 mg twice daily. The sample here was CD8+ T cells sorted from blood, taken at week 24, from a patient treated with tofacitinib. These receptors originate from a human donor with alopecia areata.

In nucleotides, the CDR3 is TGTGCCAGCAGCGCGGGGGGCCTATACTACACCTTC. This encodes CASSAGGLYYTF. The chain employs TRBV5-6 and TRBJ1-2; D might be TRBD1 (6 bases). Looked up from germline, CDR1 is SGHDT and CDR2 is YYEEEE. The CDR3 has 12 amino acids. V was cut by 4 bases and J by 10 bases, with 14 bases left in between.

This clone was seen a handful of times. The chain is built from TRBV4-3 and TRBJ2-1; D remains unclear. Trimming removed 1 base from V and 0 bases from J, with 10 bases in between. Germline V gene sequence: CDR1 LGHNA, CDR2 YSLEER. This CDR3 contains 16 residues. CDR3 sequence: CASSQVGLSSYNEQFF. CDR3 in DNA: TGCGCCAGCAGCCAAGTAGGGCTCAGCTCCTACAATGAGCAGTTCTTC.

The rearrangement joins TRBV2 to TRBJ1-2; D unresolved. The CDR3 spans 12 residues. The V gene lost 6 bases and the J gene lost 2 bases, with 7 bases spanning the gap. Germline V CDR1 and CDR2: SNHLY, FYNNEI. Here the CDR3 reads CASRGRNYGYTF. CDR3 sequence (DNA): TGTGCCAGCAGGGGCAGAAACTATGGCTACACCTTC.

The chain links TRBV2 to TRBJ2-1; TRBD2 aligns across 14 bases. J was trimmed by 7 bases and V by 10 bases; bases with no gene match: 15. Germline CDR1 and CDR2: SNHLY and FYNNEI. The CDR3 is made up of 17 amino acids. Written as DNA, the CDR3 is TGTGCCACCTCCGGGACTAGCGGGGGTCCAAGCGGAAATGAGCAGTTCTTC. It specifies CATSGTSGGPSGNEQFF.

This clone was observed a handful of times. The same CDR3 is also encoded by other DNA sequences in this sample. The V call is TRBV29-1, the J call TRBJ1-2; 8 positions agree with TRBD1. J gave up 8 bases and V 2 bases, and 7 bases lay outside the gene matches. The CDR3 extends over 13 amino acids. Germline values: CDR1 SQVTM, CDR2 ANQGSEA. In nucleotides, the CDR3 is TGCAGCGTTGAAAGGCAGGGGGCTGGCGGCTACACCTTC. Translation: CSVERQGAGGYTF. Full variable domain (missing parts from reference TRBV29-1 and TRBJ1-2): SAVISQKPSRDICQRGTSLTIQCQVDSQVTMMFWYRQQPGQSLTLIATANQGSEATYESGFVIDKFPISRPNLTFSTLTVSNMSPEDSSIYLCSVERQGAGGYTFGSGTRLTVV.

V is TRBV4-3 and J is TRBJ2-1; D is unresolved. The CDR3 is 12 amino acids. V lost 5 bases, J lost 7 bases, and 9 bases lay in between. Germline V gene lookup returns CDR1 LGHNA and CDR2 YSLEER. As DNA, the CDR3 is TGCGCCAGCAGCGCGAGGTGGAATGAGCAGTTCTTC. Translated: CASSARWNEQFF.

This clone has a handful of counts. The chain's CDR3 is CASSQDKGGEQYF. In nucleotides, the CDR3 is TGCGCCAGCAGCCAAGATAAAGGGGGCGAGCAGTACTTC. The V and J genes are TRBV4-1 and TRBJ2-7; D might be TRBD1 (6 bases). The CDR3 length is 13 residues. Per germline, CDR1 MGHRA and CDR2 YSYEKL. The V end lost 0 bases, the J end lost 6 bases, and 9 bases lay between the germline ends.

The chain employs TRBV30 and TRBJ2-2; D possibly corresponds to TRBD2 (6 bases). CDR1 and CDR2 from the germline V gene are GTSNPN and SVGIG (reference sequence). There are 12 residues in the CDR3. Trimming pared 5 bases from V and 7 bases from J, leaving 11 bases between. The CDR3 here is CAWSRRDGELFF. In DNA, the CDR3 is TGTGCCTGGTCAAGGAGGGACGGGGAGCTGTTTTTT.

This clone was recorded many times. The chain links TRBV2 to TRBJ1-2, with D possibly matching TRBD1 (5 bases). CDR3 length: 16 residues. Between the trimmed V and J ends, which lost 1 base and 4 bases, there was a span of 16 bases. Germline CDR1 and CDR2: SNHLY and FYNNEI. Written as DNA, the CDR3 is TGTGCCAGCAGTGAAGGGGGTAGGGGAAACGCCTATGGCTACACCTTC. This gives the protein CASSEGGRGNAYGYTF. The full variable domain, its missing parts supplied by reference TRBV2 and TRBJ1-2, is EPEVTQTPSHQVTQMGQEVILRCVPISNHLYFYWYRQILGQKVEFLVSFYNNEISEKSEIFDDQFSVERPDGSNFTLKIRSTKLEDSAMYFCASSEGGRGNAYGYTFGSGTRLTVV.

The V and J genes are TRBV29-1 and TRBJ1-2, with TRBD1 matching over 10 bases. V lost 6 bases to trimming and J lost 8 bases; unmatched junction nucleotides: 21. Germline V gene data show CDR1 as SQVTM and CDR2 as ANQGSEA. The CDR3 runs 17 residues. This CDR3 is CSVDRGTGASDAGGYTF. CDR3 nucleotides: TGCAGCGTAGACAGGGGGACAGGGGCTTCAGATGCGGGCGGCTACACCTTC.

The sample holds a few counts of this clone. V gene TRBV7-2 combines with J gene TRBJ1-5, with a possible D match to TRBD1 (5 bases). CDR1 and CDR2 (germline): SGHTA, FQGNSA. The V gene lost 1 base and the J gene lost 4 bases, with 11 bases spanning the gap. This CDR3 is 15 amino acids long. The CDR3 reads CASSLDVQENQPQHF. The CDR3 DNA sequence: TGTGCCAGCAGCTTAGATGTACAGGAAAATCAGCCCCAGCATTTT.

This clone was picked up one time. This rearrangement joins TRBV30 to TRBJ2-3; the match to TRBD2 covers 14 bases. The CDR3 sequence is 16 residues long. CDR1 and CDR2 (germline): GTSNPN, SVGIG (reference sequence). V gave up 3 bases and J gave up 6 bases; unmatched junction bases: 8. CDR3 nucleotide sequence: TGTGCCTGGAGCGCCGGGACTAGCGGGGGATCGGATACGCAGTATTTT. Protein product: CAWSAGTSGGSDTQYF. The complete variable domain, with remaining parts taken from reference TRBV30 and TRBJ2-3, reads SQTIHQWPATLVQPVGSPLSLECTVEGTSNPNLYWYRQAAGRGLQLLFYSVGIGQISSEVPQNLSASRPQDRQFILSSKKLLLSDSGFYLCAWSAGTSGGSDTQYFGPGTRLTVL.

This clone was detected only a few times. This chain connects TRBV4-3 to TRBJ2-7; D not certain. Between the trimmed V and J ends, which lost 8 bases and 5 bases, there was a span of 19 bases. CDR3 length equals 14 residues. CDR1 and CDR2 (germline): LGHNA, YSLEER. The CDR3 spells CASSPSGYSDEQYF. The CDR3 DNA is TGCGCCAGCTCGCCGAGTGGCTACTCGGACGAGCAGTACTTC.

A few counts support this clone. The V and J genes are TRBV27 and TRBJ2-1; TRBD2 agrees at 7 bases. The J segment lost 6 bases and the V segment lost 9 bases, leaving 2 bases of the junction unmatched. The CDR3 has 11 amino acids. The germline V gene has CDR1 MNHEY and CDR2 SMNVEV (reference sequence). The CDR3 DNA sequence: TGTGCCAGTCAGCGGGGCAATGAGCAGTTCTTC. Protein product: CASQRGNEQFF.

The chain carries TRBV7-9 and TRBJ2-7, with a weak D call TRBD1 (5 bases). Germline CDR1 reads SEHNR; CDR2 reads FQNEAQ (reference sequence). Trimming shortened V by 5 bases and J by 3 bases, and 11 bases separated the two germline ends. There are 13 residues in the CDR3. The CDR3: CASSPTQGYEQYF. The CDR3 region has the DNA TGTGCCAGCAGCCCTACGCAGGGCTACGAGCAGTACTTC.

This clone was counted only a few times. This chain joins TRBV4-3 and TRBJ2-1, with D hard to call. Germline-derived CDR1 and CDR2 are LGHNA and YSLEER. Trimming cost V 0 bases and J 6 bases, with 12 bases left between them. There are 15 residues in the CDR3. CDR3 nucleotides: TGCGCCAGCAGCCAAGATATTGACCCGAGCAATGAGCAGTTCTTC. Translated: CASSQDIDPSNEQFF.

The V call is TRBV5-6, the J call TRBJ2-1; a possible D gene is TRBD2 (6 bases). CDR1 is SGHDT, CDR2 YYEEEE, per germline. Between the trimmed V and J ends, which lost 4 bases and 5 bases, there was a span of 16 bases. CDR3 size: 15 residues. The CDR3 here is CASSPAGTGNNEQFF. The CDR3 nucleotides are TGTGCCAGCAGCCCCGCCGGGACTGGAAACAATGAGCAGTTCTTC.

This clone was found a few times. The chain combines TRBV2 with TRBJ2-3; 7 bases align to TRBD1. With V trimmed by 7 bases and J by 4 bases, 5 bases remained unmatched. This CDR3 comprises 13 residues. Germline V CDR1 and CDR2: SNHLY, FYNNEI. The CDR3 DNA follows: TGTGCCAGCATACAGGGGACGCCAGATACGCAGTATTTT. Translated: CASIQGTPDTQYF.

This clone occurred a few times. The rearrangement uses TRBV29-1 and TRBJ2-1; D uncertain. This CDR3 has 12 residues. V lost 2 bases to trimming and J lost 5 bases, with 7 bases between them. CDR1 and CDR2 from the germline V gene are SQVTM and ANQGSEA. CDR3 residues: CSVERVDNEQFF. CDR3 nucleotide sequence: TGCAGCGTTGAACGGGTTGACAATGAGCAGTTCTTC.

This chain connects TRBV9 to TRBJ1-1; tentative D call: TRBD1 (5 bases). V lost 2 bases to trimming and J lost 2 bases, with 19 bases between them. Germline CDR1 and CDR2: SGDLS and YYNGEE. This CDR3 has 17 residues. The CDR3 loop is CASSVNRDLAGNTEAFF. CDR3 DNA: TGTGCCAGCAGCGTCAACCGGGACCTTGCAGGAAACACTGAAGCTTTCTTT.

The genes are TRBV4-2 and TRBJ2-3; TRBD2 matches at 11 bases. The germline CDR1 and CDR2 sequences are LGHNA and YNFKEQ. J was trimmed by 11 bases and V by 2 bases; bases with no gene match: 6. The CDR3 loop spans 14 amino acids. The CDR3 loop is CASSQNEGLAEQYF. For the CDR3, the DNA is TGTGCCAGCAGCCAAAACGAGGGACTAGCGGAGCAGTATTTT.

This clone appeared a single time. V usage is TRBV11-2 and J usage is TRBJ2-5, with 7 bases aligning to TRBD2. Germline CDR1 reads SGHAT; CDR2 reads FQNNGV. Unmatched junction bases numbered 11, after V lost 5 bases and J lost 5 bases. The CDR3 spans 15 residues. The CDR3 reads CASSPGAGPGETQYF. CDR3 in DNA: TGTGCCAGCAGCCCGGGAGCGGGACCCGGGGAGACCCAGTACTTC.

This chain connects TRBV13 to TRBJ1-1; D is uncertain. CDR1 is PRHDT and CDR2 is FYEKMQ in the germline V gene (reference sequence). There are 12 residues in the CDR3. The ends were cut back, 1 base at V and 8 bases at J, with 8 bases in the middle. In DNA form, the CDR3 reads TGTGCCAGCAGCTTAGTAGGGAGGGAAGCTTTCTTT. Its translation is CASSLVGREAFF.

There are a few counts of this clone. CDR3 DNA: TGTGCCAGCAGCCTCGCACAGGGAGGGCAGTACTTC. It encodes CASSLAQGGQYF. The chain recombines TRBV7-8 with TRBJ2-7; TRBD1 or TRBD2 may be the D gene (6 bases each). CDR1 and CDR2 from the germline V gene are SGHVS and FQNEAQ. Trimming left V 5 bases short and J 9 bases short, with 14 bases between. There are 12 residues in the CDR3.

The genes are TRBV7-6 and TRBJ2-3, with 11 bases matching TRBD1. This CDR3 has 17 residues. Trimming removed 5 bases from V and 3 bases from J; junction bases left unmatched: 10. Germline CDR1 and CDR2: SGHVS and FNYEAQ. In DNA, the CDR3 is TGTGCCAGCAGCGCCCGGACAGGGGGCAGGGGGACAGATACGCAGTATTTT. It codes for CASSARTGGRGTDTQYF. The full variable domain, in which reference TRBV7-6 and TRBJ2-3 provide the parts outside the CDR3, is GAGVSQSPRYKVTKRGQDVALRCDPISGHVSLYWYRQALGQGPEFLTYFNYEAQQDKSGLPNDRFSAERPEGSISTLTIQRTEQRDSAMYRCASSARTGGRGTDTQYFGPGTRLTVL.

In this sample, this clone turned up a few times. The genes are TRBV2 and TRBJ2-7, with D tentatively TRBD1 (6 bases). This CDR3 spans 15 amino acids. Germline-derived CDR1 and CDR2 are SNHLY and FYNNEI. V lost 0 bases and J lost 2, with 11 bases in between. The CDR3, as DNA: TGTGCCAGCAGTGAAGCTCCGGCAGGGGCCTACGAGCAGTACTTC. Amino acids: CASSEAPAGAYEQYF.

The rearrangement uses TRBV14 and TRBJ1-1; a weak D match, TRBD1 (6 bases). The CDR3 sequence is 14 residues long. From germline, CDR1 is SGHDN and CDR2 FVKESK. Deletions cut 3 bases from V and 3 bases from J, with 11 bases between. The CDR3 bases are TGTGCCAGCAGCCAGGGGACACCCTACACTGAAGCTTTCTTT. Protein sequence: CASSQGTPYTEAFF.